This T cell receptor beta chain was identified during a study of T cell repertoires in cytomegalovirus infection. Each CDR3 protein is one row after TCRdb ran MiXCR on the reads. Here the sample spans approximately 81,000 distinct CDR3 sequences, about 24% being singletons. CDR3 length equals 15 residues. CDR1 LNHDA and CDR2 SQIVND come from the germline V gene (reference sequence). Trimming removed 3 bases from V and 2 bases from J; junction bases left unmatched: 4. The sample holds a few counts of this clonotype. Its antigen remains unidentified. V usage is TRBV19 and J usage is TRBJ1-5; TRBD1 aligns across 7 bases. The source is a human donor in good health (CMV status not recorded). Some clones in this sample may be carry-over from other donors' samples. The specimen was CD8+ T cells from cultured PBMCs, collected from culture after CMV antigen stimulation. The CDR3: CASSIQDRGNQPQHF. CDR3 DNA: TGTGCCAGTAGTATTCAAGACAGGGGCAATCAGCCCCAGCATTTT.